This TCR beta chain was captured in a study of OX40 agonist ivuxolimab in advanced cancers. Study in general: Hepatocellular carcinoma, melanoma, renal cell or head and neck cancer was diagnosed in the dose-escalation patients. Patients achieving partial responses numbered three: one hepatocellular carcinoma case and two cutaneous melanoma cases. Notes on the study in general: Averaged across samples, CD8+ T cells carried more expanded clones than CD4+ did. With doses of 0.1 to 3.0 mg/kg, CD4+ and CD8+ blood T cells had undergone clonal expansion by week 6.

On this clone itself: Its target is unknown.

Only in-frame clones appear in the TCRdb table, and some are missing; sequencing was by immunoSEQ multiplex PCR. The sample shows 85,000 to 100,000 clones, around 90% of them seen only once. Trimming removed 0 bases from V and 5 bases from J, with 10 bases in between. Germline CDR1 reads GTSNPN; CDR2 reads SVGIG (reference sequence). The CDR3 is made up of 13 amino acids. The TCR sequence derives from an adult with an advanced solid tumor such as melanoma, head and neck, liver or kidney cancer. The starting material was CD4+ or CD8+ T cells sorted from blood, obtained in a trial of the OX40 agonist ivuxolimab. The chain combines TRBV30 with TRBJ2-5; D gene ambiguous. CDR3 loop: CAWSVNARETQYF. In DNA form, the CDR3 reads TGTGCCTGGAGTGTCAATGCGAGGGAGACCCAGTACTTC.